The next 8 T cell receptor beta chains were all read from a single sample in a study of cytotoxic CD8 clonotypes in ibrutinib-treated CLL. The repertoire was sequenced with immunoSEQ multiplex PCR; TCRdb's copy has only in-frame clones and lacks some. The profile covers about 120,000 clones, with approximately 58% appearing a single time and under 45% taken by the ten largest. The sequenced sample was PBMCs, obtained after 24 months of ibrutinib treatment. The receptors come from a human donor with chronic lymphocytic leukemia.

The gene calls are TRBV28 and TRBJ2-1; 12 bases align to TRBD1. The J segment lost 7 bases and the V segment lost 6 bases, leaving 13 bases of the junction unmatched. The CDR3 runs 17 residues. Germline lookup yields CDR1 MDHEN and CDR2 SYDVKM. Here the CDR3 DNA reads TGTGCCAGCAGCTCATCCCCGGGACAGGGGGCTTCAAATGAGCAGTTCTTC. Residues: CASSSSPGQGASNEQFF.

V gene TRBV30 combines with J gene TRBJ1-1; 9 bases agree with TRBD1. The trim removed 1 base at V and 11 bases at J, leaving 8 bases unmatched. The CDR3 runs 13 residues. Germline loops: CDR1 GTSNPN, CDR2 SVGIG (reference sequence). The CDR3 coding sequence is TGTGCCTGGAGTGCCCAACAGGGGGCAAAGGCTTTCTTT. Translating it yields CAWSAQQGAKAFF.

This clone was observed a handful of times. V gene TRBV6-1 combines with J gene TRBJ2-5, with 9 bases that match TRBD1. Germline loops: CDR1 MNHNS, CDR2 SASEGT. The CDR3 totals 14 residues. V trimming: 1 base; J trimming: 10 bases; junction bases outside the gene matches: 7. CDR3 loop: CASSEEPGQGRQYF. The CDR3, as DNA: TGTGCCAGCAGTGAAGAACCGGGACAGGGACGCCAGTACTTC.

The chain links TRBV5-1 to TRBJ2-7, with TRBD1 identical over 8 bases. V gave up 6 bases and J gave up 7 bases; unmatched junction bases: 12. Looked up from germline, CDR1 is SGHRS and CDR2 is YFSETQ. The CDR3 consists of 14 residues. The CDR3 nucleotides read TGCGCCAGCACCCGGGACAGGAGCTCCCGAGAGCAGTACTTC. It is translated as CASTRDRSSREQYF.

This chain uses TRBV5-1 with TRBJ1-4; tentatively, D is TRBD1 (6 bases). Trimming shortened V by 7 bases and J by 7 bases, and 44 bases separated the two germline ends. Germline values: CDR1 SGHRS, CDR2 YFSETQ. CDR3 length: 23 amino acids. This chain's CDR3 is CASDPPSNSDRGHGARAGEKLFF. CDR3 DNA sequence: TGCGCCAGCGACCCCCCCAGCAATAGTGATCGGGGACATGGTGCGAGAGCAGGTGAAAAACTGTTTTTT.

The rearrangement links TRBV9 to TRBJ1-2; D is ambiguous. The CDR3 consists of 15 residues. Germline values: CDR1 SGDLS, CDR2 YYNGEE. V lost 0 bases and J lost 4, with 13 bases in between. DNA of the CDR3: TGTGCCAGCAGCGTAGTGGGTGCAACAAGCTATGGCTACACCTTC. It yields the protein CASSVVGATSYGYTF.

The CDR3 DNA is TGTGCCAGCAGCTCCGGGGCGAGCTCCTACAATGAGCAGTTCTTC. It translates to CASSSGASSYNEQFF. This sequence joins TRBV7-3 and TRBJ2-1; TRBD1 or TRBD2 may be the D gene (5 bases each). CDR3 length: 15 amino acids. V was clipped by 4 bases and J by 0 bases, with 10 bases between them. Germline values: CDR1 SGHTA, CDR2 FQGTGA.

In regard to this clone: This specimen includes other DNA sequences encoding the same CDR3. The chain recombines TRBV7-2 with TRBJ2-3; the match to TRBD1 covers 9 bases. CDR1 and CDR2 from the germline V gene are SGHTA and FQGNSA. This CDR3 contains 15 residues. V was pared by 3 bases and J by 4 bases, with 5 bases of the junction left unmatched. CDR3 sequence (DNA): TGTGCCAGCAGCTTGGGACAGGGAGGCGCAGATACGCAGTATTTT. This gives the protein CASSLGQGGADTQYF.